This T cell receptor (beta chain) was sequenced in a study of cytomegalovirus exposure and HLA in healthy donors. The CDR3 has 15 amino acids. V was pared by 2 bases and J by 3 bases, with 10 bases between. The germline gives CDR1 MNHEY, CDR2 SMNVEV (reference sequence). TCRdb's copy holds only in-frame clones and misses some; the assay was immunoSEQ multiplex PCR. The top ten hold less than 5.5% of the sample, which has more than 120,000 clones, 87% seen once. The rearrangement uses TRBV27 and TRBJ1-4; no firm D call. The sequence was obtained from a man younger than 30 in good health and CMV-seropositive. What was sequenced was PBMCs. CDR3 nucleotides: TGTGCCAGCAGTTTAATTTGGGGAGCTAATGAAAAACTGTTTTTT. It specifies CASSLIWGANEKLFF.